The TCR beta chain described here comes from a study of memory CD4+ T cells and cytomegalovirus serostatus. General study findings and limits: The CMV-associated TCR signature appears largely within the CD4+ memory repertoire. About 40% of the 164 known CMV-associated TCRbeta sequences appeared in CD4+ memory.

As concerns this clone: Its antigen is currently unknown. This sample includes further DNA sequences coding for the same CDR3.

The CDR3 runs to 12 residues. V was clipped by 2 bases and J by 1 base, with 0 bases between them. Germline V lookup: CDR1 MNHNS, CDR2 SASEGT. TCRdb's copy holds only in-frame clones and misses some; the assay was immunoSEQ multiplex PCR. This table holds about 50,000 clones, about 79% found once. Single viable CD3+CD4+CD8-CD45RO+ cells were sorted as the memory CD4+ T cells. The specimen was memory CD4+ T cells from blood. The sequence came from an adult in good health and CMV-seronegative. The V gene is TRBV6-1, the J gene TRBJ1-5, with unresolved D. The CDR3 sequence is CASSESNQPQHF. CDR3 sequence (DNA): TGTGCCAGCAGTGAAAGCAATCAGCCCCAGCATTTT.